The source of this T cell receptor (beta chain) is a study of cytotoxic CD8 clonotypes in ibrutinib-treated CLL. Germline CDR1 MDHEN, CDR2 SYDVKM. The V and J ends lost 1 base and 5 bases respectively, with 9 bases between them. CDR3 length equals 14 residues. TCRdb's table, derived via immunoSEQ multiplex PCR, lists solely in-frame clones and lacks some. The data contain a few hundred thousand clones, 70% of them singletons. This sequence was found in a human donor with chronic lymphocytic leukemia. This sample comprised PBMCs, obtained after 24 months of ibrutinib treatment. The chain joins TRBV28 to TRBJ1-3; no definite D call. The DNA of the CDR3 is TGTGCCAGCAGTTTATCCGACGCCCGAAACACCATATATTTT. This gives the protein CASSLSDARNTIYF.